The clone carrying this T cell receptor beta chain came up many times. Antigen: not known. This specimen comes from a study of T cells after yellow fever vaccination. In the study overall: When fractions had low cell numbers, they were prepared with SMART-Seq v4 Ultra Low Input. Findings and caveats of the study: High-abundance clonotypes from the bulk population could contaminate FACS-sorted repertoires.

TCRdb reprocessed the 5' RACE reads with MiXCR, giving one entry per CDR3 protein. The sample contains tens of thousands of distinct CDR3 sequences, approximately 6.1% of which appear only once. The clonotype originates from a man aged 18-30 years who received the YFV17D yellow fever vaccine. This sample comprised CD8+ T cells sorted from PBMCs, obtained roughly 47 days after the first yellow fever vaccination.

DNA of the CDR3: TGTGCCAGCTCTGCAGGTATGAACACTGAAGCTTTCTTT. This encodes CASSAGMNTEAFF. V and J are TRBV7-9 and TRBJ1-1; the D is unclear. Trimming took off 8 bases at V and 0 bases at J, with 10 bases between the two ends. The CDR3 sequence is 13 residues long. Germline values: CDR1 SEHNR, CDR2 FQNEAQ (reference sequence).